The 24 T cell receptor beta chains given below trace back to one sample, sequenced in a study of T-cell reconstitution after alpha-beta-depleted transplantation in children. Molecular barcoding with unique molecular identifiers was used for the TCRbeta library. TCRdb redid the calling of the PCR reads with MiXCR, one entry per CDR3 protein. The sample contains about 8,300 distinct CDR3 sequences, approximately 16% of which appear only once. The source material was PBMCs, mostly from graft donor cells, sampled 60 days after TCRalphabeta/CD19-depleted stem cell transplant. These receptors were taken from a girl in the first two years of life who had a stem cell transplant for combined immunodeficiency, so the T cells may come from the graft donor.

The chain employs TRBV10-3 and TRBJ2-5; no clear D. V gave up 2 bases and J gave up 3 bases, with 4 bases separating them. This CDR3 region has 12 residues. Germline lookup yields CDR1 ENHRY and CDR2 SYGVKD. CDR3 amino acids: CAISEGKETQYF. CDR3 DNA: TGTGCCATCAGTGAGGGGAAAGAGACCCAGTACTTC.

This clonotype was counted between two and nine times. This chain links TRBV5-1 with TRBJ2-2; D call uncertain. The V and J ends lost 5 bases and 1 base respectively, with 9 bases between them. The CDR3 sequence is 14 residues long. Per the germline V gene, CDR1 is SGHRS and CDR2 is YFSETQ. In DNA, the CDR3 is TGCGCCAGCAGTTACGACGGGAACACCGGGGAGCTGTTTTTT. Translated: CASSYDGNTGELFF.

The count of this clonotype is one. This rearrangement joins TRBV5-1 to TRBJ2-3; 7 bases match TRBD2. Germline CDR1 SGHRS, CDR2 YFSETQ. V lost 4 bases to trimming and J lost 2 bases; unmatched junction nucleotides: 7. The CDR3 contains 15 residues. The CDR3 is CASSGGLEHTDTQYF. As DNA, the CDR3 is TGCGCCAGCAGCGGCGGACTAGAGCACACAGATACGCAGTATTTT.

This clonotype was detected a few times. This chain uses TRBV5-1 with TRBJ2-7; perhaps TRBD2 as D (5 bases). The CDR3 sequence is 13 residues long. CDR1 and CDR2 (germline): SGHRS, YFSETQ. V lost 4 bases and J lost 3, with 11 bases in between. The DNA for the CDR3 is TGCGCCAGCAGCCCTGGACTGAGCTACGAGCAGTACTTC. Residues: CASSPGLSYEQYF. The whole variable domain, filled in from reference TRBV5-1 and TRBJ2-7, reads KAGVTQTPRYLIKTRGQQVTLSCSPISGHRSVSWYQQTPGQGLQFLFEYFSETQRNKGNFPGRFSGRQFSNSRSEMNVSTLELGDSALYLCASSPGLSYEQYFGPGTRLTVT.

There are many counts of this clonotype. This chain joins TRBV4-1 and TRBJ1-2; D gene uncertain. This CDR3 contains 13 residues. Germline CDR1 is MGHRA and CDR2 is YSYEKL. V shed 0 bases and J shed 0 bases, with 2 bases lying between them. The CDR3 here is CASSQESNYGYTF. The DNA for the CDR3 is TGCGCCAGCAGCCAAGAATCTAACTATGGCTACACCTTC.

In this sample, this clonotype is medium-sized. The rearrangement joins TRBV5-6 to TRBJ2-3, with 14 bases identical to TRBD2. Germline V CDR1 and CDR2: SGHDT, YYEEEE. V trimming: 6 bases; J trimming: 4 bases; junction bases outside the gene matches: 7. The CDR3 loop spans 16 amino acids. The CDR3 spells CASTDGLAGGPDTQYF. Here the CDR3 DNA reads TGTGCCAGCACCGACGGACTAGCGGGGGGCCCAGATACGCAGTATTTT.

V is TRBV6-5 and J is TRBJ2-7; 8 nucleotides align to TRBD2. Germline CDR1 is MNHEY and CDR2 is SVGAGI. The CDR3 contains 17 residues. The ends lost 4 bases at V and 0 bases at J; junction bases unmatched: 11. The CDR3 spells CASSFPRAGVLSYEQYF. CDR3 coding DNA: TGTGCCAGCAGTTTCCCCCGAGCGGGGGTCCTCTCCTACGAGCAGTACTTC.

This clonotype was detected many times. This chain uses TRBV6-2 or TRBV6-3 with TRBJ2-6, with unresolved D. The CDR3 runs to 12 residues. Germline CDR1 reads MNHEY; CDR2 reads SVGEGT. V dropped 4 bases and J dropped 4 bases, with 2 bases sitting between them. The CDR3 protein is CASSSGANVLTF. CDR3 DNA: TGTGCCAGCAGTTCCGGGGCCAACGTCCTGACTTTC.

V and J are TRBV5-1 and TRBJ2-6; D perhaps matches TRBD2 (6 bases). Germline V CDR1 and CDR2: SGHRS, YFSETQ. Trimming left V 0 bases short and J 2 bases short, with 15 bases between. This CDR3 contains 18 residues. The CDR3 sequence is CASSLADGSAAGANVLTF. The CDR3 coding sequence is TGCGCCAGCAGCTTGGCCGACGGGAGTGCTGCTGGGGCCAACGTCCTGACTTTC.

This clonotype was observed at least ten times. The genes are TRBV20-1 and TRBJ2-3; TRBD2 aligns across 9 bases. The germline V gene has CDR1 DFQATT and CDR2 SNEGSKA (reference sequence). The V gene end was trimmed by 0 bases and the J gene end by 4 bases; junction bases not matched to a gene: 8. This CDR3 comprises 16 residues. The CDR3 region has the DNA TGCAGTGCTAGAGAGTTAGCGGGAGTGGGCGCAGATACGCAGTATTTT. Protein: CSARELAGVGADTQYF.

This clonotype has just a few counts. The CDR3 DNA follows: TGTGCCAGCAGTTTTGATCAGAACACTGAAGCTTTCTTT. This encodes CASSFDQNTEAFF. The chain recombines TRBV27 with TRBJ1-1; D uncertain. The CDR3 is 13 residues long. V was shortened by 3 bases and J by 1 base, with 6 bases between the two germline ends. Germline V gene lookup returns CDR1 MNHEY and CDR2 SMNVEV (reference sequence).

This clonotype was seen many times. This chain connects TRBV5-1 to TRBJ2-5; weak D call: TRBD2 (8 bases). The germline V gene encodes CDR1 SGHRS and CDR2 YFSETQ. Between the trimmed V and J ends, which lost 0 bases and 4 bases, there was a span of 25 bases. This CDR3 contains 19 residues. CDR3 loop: CASSLVTGPLAGFGETQYF. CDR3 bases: TGCGCCAGCAGCTTGGTGACAGGGCCCTTAGCGGGATTTGGAGAGACCCAGTACTTC.

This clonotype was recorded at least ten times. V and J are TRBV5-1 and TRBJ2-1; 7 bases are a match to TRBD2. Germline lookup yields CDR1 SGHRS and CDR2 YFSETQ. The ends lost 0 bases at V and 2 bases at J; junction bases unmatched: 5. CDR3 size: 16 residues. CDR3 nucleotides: TGCGCCAGCAGCTTGGGAACGGGAGGCCCCTACAATGAGCAGTTCTTC. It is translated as CASSLGTGGPYNEQFF.

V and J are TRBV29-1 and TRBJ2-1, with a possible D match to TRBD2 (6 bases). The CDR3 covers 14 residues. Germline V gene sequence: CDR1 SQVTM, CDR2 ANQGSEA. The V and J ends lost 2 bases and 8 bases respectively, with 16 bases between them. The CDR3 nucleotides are TGCAGCGTTGAACACTCCGGAGGGGTATATGAGCAGTTCTTC. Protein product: CSVEHSGGVYEQFF.

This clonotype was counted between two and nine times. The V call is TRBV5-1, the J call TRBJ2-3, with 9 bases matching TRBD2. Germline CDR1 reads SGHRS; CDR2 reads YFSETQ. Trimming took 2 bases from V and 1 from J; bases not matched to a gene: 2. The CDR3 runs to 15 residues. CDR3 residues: CASSFQRGGTDTQYF. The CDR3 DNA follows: TGCGCCAGCAGCTTCCAGCGGGGGGGCACAGATACGCAGTATTTT.

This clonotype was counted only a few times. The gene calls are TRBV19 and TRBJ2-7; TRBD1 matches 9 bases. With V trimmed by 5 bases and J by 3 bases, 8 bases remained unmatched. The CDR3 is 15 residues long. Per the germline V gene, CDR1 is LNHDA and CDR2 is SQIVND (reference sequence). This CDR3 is CASSFPGQGHYEQYF. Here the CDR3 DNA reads TGTGCCAGTAGTTTTCCGGGACAGGGTCACTACGAGCAGTACTTC.

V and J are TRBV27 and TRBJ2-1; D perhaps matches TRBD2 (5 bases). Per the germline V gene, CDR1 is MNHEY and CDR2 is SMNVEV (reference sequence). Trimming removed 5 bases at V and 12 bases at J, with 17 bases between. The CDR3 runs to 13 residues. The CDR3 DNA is TGTGCCAGCAGTCCTAACCCCTTTCGGGGGCAGTTCTTC. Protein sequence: CASSPNPFRGQFF.

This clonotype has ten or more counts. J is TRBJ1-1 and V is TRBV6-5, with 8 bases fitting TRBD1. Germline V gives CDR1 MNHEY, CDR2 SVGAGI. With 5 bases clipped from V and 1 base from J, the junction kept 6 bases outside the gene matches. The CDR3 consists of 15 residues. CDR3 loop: CASSPRGLGNTEAFF. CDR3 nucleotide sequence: TGTGCCAGCAGTCCCAGGGGGCTGGGGAACACTGAAGCTTTCTTT.

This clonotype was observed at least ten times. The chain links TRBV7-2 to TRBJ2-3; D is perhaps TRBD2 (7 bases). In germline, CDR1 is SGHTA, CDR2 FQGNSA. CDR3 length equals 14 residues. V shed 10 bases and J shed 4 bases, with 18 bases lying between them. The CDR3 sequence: CAISGGLVSDTQYF. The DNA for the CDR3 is TGTGCCATCTCGGGGGGCCTTGTCTCAGATACGCAGTATTTT. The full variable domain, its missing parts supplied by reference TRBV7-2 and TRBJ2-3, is GAGVSQSPSNKVTEKGKDVELRCDPISGHTALYWYRQSLGQGLEFLIYFQGNSAPDKSGLPSDRFSAERTGGSVSTLTIQRTQQEDSAVYLCAISGGLVSDTQYFGPGTRLTVL.

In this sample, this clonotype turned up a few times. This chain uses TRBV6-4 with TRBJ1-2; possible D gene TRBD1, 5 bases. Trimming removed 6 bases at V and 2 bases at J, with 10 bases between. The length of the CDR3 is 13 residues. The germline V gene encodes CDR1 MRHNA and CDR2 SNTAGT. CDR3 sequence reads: CASSRDGNYGYTF. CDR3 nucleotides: TGTGCCAGCAGCCGGGACGGGAACTATGGCTACACCTTC.

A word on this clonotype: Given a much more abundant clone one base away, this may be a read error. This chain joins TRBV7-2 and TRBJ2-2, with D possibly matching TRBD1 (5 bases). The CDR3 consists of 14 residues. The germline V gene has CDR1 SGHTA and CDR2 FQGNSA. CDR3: CASNLGVAVGELFF. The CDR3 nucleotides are TGTGCCAGCAACTTAGGGGTGGCGGTCGGGGAGCTGTTTTTT.

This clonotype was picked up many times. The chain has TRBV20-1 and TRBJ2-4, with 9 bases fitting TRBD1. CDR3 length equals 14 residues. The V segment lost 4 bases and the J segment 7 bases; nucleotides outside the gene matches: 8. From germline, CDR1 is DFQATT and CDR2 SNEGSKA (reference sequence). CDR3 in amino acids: CSATLQGAYNIQYF. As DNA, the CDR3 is TGCAGTGCTACTTTACAGGGGGCTTACAACATTCAGTACTTC.

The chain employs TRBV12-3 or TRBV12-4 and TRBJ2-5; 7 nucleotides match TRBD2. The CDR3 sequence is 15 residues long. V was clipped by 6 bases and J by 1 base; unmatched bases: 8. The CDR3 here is CASSRGVPPQETQYF. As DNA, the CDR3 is TGTGCCAGCAGCCGGGGGGTCCCACCCCAAGAGACCCAGTACTTC.

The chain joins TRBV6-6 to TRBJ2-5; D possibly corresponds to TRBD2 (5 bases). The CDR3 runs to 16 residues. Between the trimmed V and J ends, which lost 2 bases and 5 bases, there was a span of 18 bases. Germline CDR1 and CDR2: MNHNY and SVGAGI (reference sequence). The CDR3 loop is CASSYEGGPGGETQYF. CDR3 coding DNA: TGTGCCAGCAGTTACGAAGGCGGGCCTGGCGGGGAGACCCAGTACTTC.